The clone carrying this TCR beta chain was observed once. The junction departs from the called germline gene at one end, perhaps through a read error. Time point noted: peak reinfection, 3 to 8 weeks after reinfection detection. Sorted cells were sequenced directly ex vivo without any in vitro expansion. These data originate in a study of memory CD8 T cells in hepatitis C reinfection. For the study at large: A couple of donors resolved primary infection, then developed chronic reinfection.

This CDR3 comprises 13 residues. The germline V gene has CDR1 SSHAT and CDR2 FNYEAQ (reference sequence). Assay used: immunoSEQ multiplex PCR; TCRdb lists only in-frame clones, some missing. Of around 45,000 clones listed, approximately 90% are singletons. The chain carries TRBV7-7 and TRBJ2-7; weak D call: TRBD2 (5 bases). Specimen: naive CD8+ T cells sorted from blood. The sequence derives from a man aged 18 to 29 with hepatitis C virus infection. The CDR3 DNA is TGTGCTAGCAGCCCCGGGGATGCGTACGAGCAGTACTTC. It encodes CASSPGDAYEQYF. Variable domain in full (rest from reference TRBV7-7 and TRBJ2-7): GAGVSQSPRYKVTKRGQDVTLRCDPISSHATLYWYQQALGQGPEFLTYFNYEAQPDKSGLPSDRFSAERPEGSISTLTIQRTEQRDSAMYRCASSPGDAYEQYFGPGTRLTVT.